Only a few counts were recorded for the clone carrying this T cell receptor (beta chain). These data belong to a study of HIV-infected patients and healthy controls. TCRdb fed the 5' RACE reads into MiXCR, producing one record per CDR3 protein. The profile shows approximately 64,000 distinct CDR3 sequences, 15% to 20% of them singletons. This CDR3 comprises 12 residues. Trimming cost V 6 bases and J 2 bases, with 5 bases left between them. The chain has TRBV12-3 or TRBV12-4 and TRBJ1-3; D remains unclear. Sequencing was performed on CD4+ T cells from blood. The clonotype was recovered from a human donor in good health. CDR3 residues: CASREAGNTIYF. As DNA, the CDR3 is TGTGCCAGCAGGGAAGCTGGAAACACCATATATTTT.